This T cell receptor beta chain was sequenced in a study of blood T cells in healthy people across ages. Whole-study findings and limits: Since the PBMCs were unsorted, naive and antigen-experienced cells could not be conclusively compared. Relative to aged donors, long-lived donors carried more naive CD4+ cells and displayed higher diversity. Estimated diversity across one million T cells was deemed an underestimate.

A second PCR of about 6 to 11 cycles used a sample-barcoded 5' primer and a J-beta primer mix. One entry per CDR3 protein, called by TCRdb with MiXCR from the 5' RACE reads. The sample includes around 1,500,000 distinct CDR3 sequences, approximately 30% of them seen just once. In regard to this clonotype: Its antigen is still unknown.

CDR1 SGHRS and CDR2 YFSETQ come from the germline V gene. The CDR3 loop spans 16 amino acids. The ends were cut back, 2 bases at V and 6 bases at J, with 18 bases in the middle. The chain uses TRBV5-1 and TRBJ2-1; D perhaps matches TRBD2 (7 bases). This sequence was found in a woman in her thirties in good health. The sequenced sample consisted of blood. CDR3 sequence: CASSFYQQGLSNEQFF. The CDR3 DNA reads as TGCGCCAGCAGCTTTTATCAACAGGGACTATCCAATGAGCAGTTCTTC. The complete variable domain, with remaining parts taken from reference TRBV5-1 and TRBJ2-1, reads KAGVTQTPRYLIKTRGQQVTLSCSPISGHRSVSWYQQTPGQGLQFLFEYFSETQRNKGNFPGRFSGRQFSNSRSEMNVSTLELGDSALYLCASSFYQQGLSNEQFFGPGTRLTVL.